This T cell receptor (beta chain) is drawn from a study of OX40 agonist ivuxolimab in advanced cancers. The CDR3 loop spans 16 amino acids. Per germline, CDR1 MGHRA and CDR2 YSYEKL. V lost 0 bases and J lost 0, with 11 bases in between. The method was immunoSEQ multiplex PCR; TCRdb's version includes in-frame clones alone and lacks a portion of them. The table shows about 64,000 clones, with 84% occurring only once. This specimen consisted of CD4+ or CD8+ T cells sorted from blood, obtained in a trial of the OX40 agonist ivuxolimab. This clonotype was sampled from an adult with an advanced solid tumor such as melanoma, head and neck, liver or kidney cancer. The genes are TRBV4-1 and TRBJ1-1; D not certain. The CDR3 nucleotides are TGCGCCAGCAGCCAAGAACACAGAACTATGAACACTGAAGCTTTCTTT. It is translated as CASSQEHRTMNTEAFF.